These 9 T cell receptor beta chains were sequenced from one sample in a study of cytomegalovirus exposure and HLA in healthy donors. The data were produced by immunoSEQ multiplex PCR, yet TCRdb's version contains in-frame clones alone and is incomplete. The top ten hold about 0.75% of the sample, which has some 150,000 clones, 90% to 95% seen once. The sequencing sample was made of PBMCs. The receptor set was obtained from a man younger than 35 in good health and CMV-seronegative.

The chain carries TRBV7-8 and TRBJ1-4, with D maybe TRBD1 (6 bases). Trimming stripped 5 bases from V and 0 bases from J, with 13 bases between. The CDR3 spans 16 residues. From germline, CDR1 is SGHVS and CDR2 FQNEAQ. CDR3 residues: CASSPRQVATNEKLFF. For the CDR3, the DNA is TGTGCCAGCAGCCCGCGACAGGTTGCAACTAATGAAAAACTGTTTTTT.

The chain carries TRBV27 and TRBJ2-3, with 12 bases fitting TRBD2. The CDR3 covers 16 residues. V gave up 2 bases and J gave up 9 bases; unmatched junction bases: 9. Germline CDR1 and CDR2: MNHEY and SMNVEV (reference sequence). In DNA form, the CDR3 reads TGTGCCAGCAGTTTAAGGGCTAGCGGGGGGGAGGGGACGCAGTATTTT. Encoded protein: CASSLRASGGEGTQYF.

The chain combines TRBV5-1 with TRBJ2-7; 11 positions match TRBD1. Germline CDR1 SGHRS, CDR2 YFSETQ. This CDR3 has 15 amino acids. With V trimmed by 0 bases and J by 3 bases, 2 bases remained unmatched. CDR3 in DNA: TGCGCCAGCAGCTTGGGAGGGACAGGGGGCTACGAGCAGTACTTC. Residues: CASSLGGTGGYEQYF.

This clone is a singleton in its sample. The CDR3 loop is CASSFQAGVSYNEQFF. CDR3 nucleotide sequence: TGTGCCAGCAGCTTTCAAGCGGGAGTGTCCTACAATGAGCAGTTCTTC. The chain joins TRBV7-2 to TRBJ2-1; 8 bases fit TRBD2. Trimming removed 3 bases from V and 1 base from J; junction bases left unmatched: 5. This CDR3 has 16 amino acids. Germline V gene lookup returns CDR1 SGHTA and CDR2 FQGNSA.

The chain couples TRBV7-2 to TRBJ2-3; 7 bases agree with TRBD1. Losses at the gene ends were 1 base for V and 3 bases for J; bases not matched to a gene: 7. The CDR3 is 16 residues long. Germline V gene data show CDR1 as SGHTA and CDR2 as FQGNSA. The chain's CDR3 is CASSLDTGVGTDTQYF. Written as DNA, the CDR3 is TGTGCCAGCAGCTTAGATACAGGGGTGGGTACAGATACGCAGTATTTT. The full variable domain, in which reference TRBV7-2 and TRBJ2-3 provide the parts outside the CDR3, is GAGVSQSPSNKVTEKGKDVELRCDPISGHTALYWYRQSLGQGLEFLIYFQGNSAPDKSGLPSDRFSAERTGGSVSTLTIQRTQQEDSAVYLCASSLDTGVGTDTQYFGPGTRLTVL.

The V gene is TRBV7-2, the J gene TRBJ2-3, with TRBD2 matching over 12 bases. CDR1 and CDR2 (germline): SGHTA, FQGNSA. The CDR3 is made up of 17 amino acids. V was clipped by 0 bases and J by 2 bases; unmatched bases: 3. The DNA of the CDR3 is TGTGCCAGCAGCTTAGCGCCTAGCGGGAGGGACACAGATACGCAGTATTTT. This translates into CASSLAPSGRDTDTQYF.

This chain uses TRBV14 with TRBJ1-6, with TRBD1 as a possible D gene (5 bases). The length of the CDR3 is 16 residues. Germline CDR1 is SGHDN and CDR2 is FVKESK. V lost 1 base, J lost 6 bases, and 13 bases lay in between. CDR3 nucleotide sequence: TGTGCCAGCAGCCAAGTTCAGGGTGAGAGTAATTCACCCCTCCACTTT. Translating gives CASSQVQGESNSPLHF.

The chain combines TRBV19 with TRBJ2-1; TRBD1 matches at 7 bases. Per germline, CDR1 LNHDA and CDR2 SQIVND (reference sequence). The CDR3 sequence is 14 residues long. Trimming removed 5 bases from V and 8 bases from J; junction bases left unmatched: 9. This chain's CDR3 is CASSEDRLLDEQFF. The DNA of the CDR3 is TGTGCCAGTAGTGAGGACAGGCTACTCGATGAGCAGTTCTTC.

The gene calls are TRBV25-1 and TRBJ2-5, with D possibly matching TRBD2 (6 bases). CDR1 and CDR2 from the germline V gene are MGHDK and SYGVNS. The CDR3 covers 13 residues. Trimming stripped 4 bases from V and 1 base from J, with 7 bases between. The CDR3 DNA is TGTGCCAGCAGTGTGACTAGCCAAGAGACCCAGTACTTC. Translated, it gives CASSVTSQETQYF.